This T cell receptor beta chain was identified in a study of tumor-infiltrating lymphocytes in primary liver carcinoma. With a constant-region primer, TCR beta cDNA was made from approximately 510 ng of total RNA. Three-round nested multiplex PCR performed with slightly modified ARM-PCR produced the TCR beta libraries. Investigators reported that the first two PCR rounds, at 10 cycles each, used TRBV1-TRBV30 forward primers with a C-beta reverse primer. TCRdb re-called the multiplex PCR reads through MiXCR, storing one row per CDR3 protein. Of 100,000 or so distinct CDR3 sequences in the sample, roughly 80% are singletons; the top ten hold approximately 20%. Co-extraction yielded RNA and DNA from roughly 20-30 mg of unsorted bulk tissue. Germline V gene sequence: CDR1 SGHAT, CDR2 FQNNGV. The CDR3 sequence is 17 residues long. As concerns this clonotype: Mismatch with germline at one junction end may stem from a read error.

The chain combines TRBV11-2 with TRBJ2-4; the D gene is possibly TRBD1 (6 bases). The sample taken for sequencing was liver tumor tissue from sampling region 3. Sample subset: tumor region T3, left-lateral pole. The sequence derives from a man between 40 and 49 years old with primary liver carcinoma and hepatitis B virus infection. The DNA for the CDR3 is TGTGCCAGCAGCTTAGACCGGACAGCTCTAGTCAAAGACATTCAGTACTTC. Translating gives CASSLDRTALVKDIQYF.